These 7 T cell receptor beta chains originate from one sample sequenced in a study of CD8 T cells in ankylosing spondylitis. TCRdb ran MiXCR on the 5' RACE reads and lists one entry per CDR3 protein. The sample yields around 210,000 distinct CDR3 sequences, approximately 7.6% seen once. Specimen: blood, either unsorted or a sorted T cell fraction (not recorded which). The source is a female donor with ankylosing spondylitis or in good health (not recorded which).

This clonotype was seen ten or more times. The J gene is TRBJ1-1, the V gene TRBV5-1; the D is unclear. The CDR3 contains 13 residues. V shed 7 bases and J shed 2 bases, with 12 bases lying between them. The germline CDR1 and CDR2 sequences are SGHRS and YFSETQ. The CDR3: CASHSRQNTEAFF. The CDR3 DNA is TGCGCCAGCCATTCACGCCAAAACACTGAAGCTTTCTTT.

This clonotype was seen at least ten times. The rearrangement joins TRBV4-3 to TRBJ1-1; TRBD1 is a possible D gene (6 bases). The CDR3 totals 14 residues. V gave up 4 bases and J gave up 6 bases, with 15 bases separating them. Germline assignment: CDR1 LGHNA and CDR2 YSLEER. CDR3 residues: CASSLLLQGSEAFF. As DNA, the CDR3 is TGCGCCAGCAGCCTCCTTTTACAGGGATCTGAAGCTTTCTTT.

This clonotype was recorded many times. V is TRBV24-1 and J is TRBJ2-7, with 9 bases aligning to TRBD1. V trimming: 9 bases; J trimming: 2 bases; junction bases outside the gene matches: 13. CDR1 and CDR2 from the germline V gene are KGHDR and SFDVKD. This CDR3 comprises 16 residues. The CDR3 sequence: CATSRWGDRAPYEQYF. The CDR3 DNA reads TGTGCCACCTCCCGATGGGGGGACAGGGCTCCCTACGAGCAGTACTTC.

This clonotype was detected only a few times. The CDR3 coding sequence is TGCAGTGCTACCTCCCTTCACAGGGGAGCTGGGGCCAACGTCCTGACTTTC. This gives the protein CSATSLHRGAGANVLTF. V gene TRBV20-1 combines with J gene TRBJ2-6; the match to TRBD1 covers 7 bases. V trimming: 4 bases; J trimming: 2 bases; junction bases outside the gene matches: 11. Looked up from germline, CDR1 is DFQATT and CDR2 is SNEGSKA (reference sequence). This CDR3 is built from 17 residues.

This clonotype has ten or more counts. V and J are TRBV29-1 and TRBJ1-1, with 9 bases fitting TRBD1. The CDR3 spans 13 residues. Germline CDR1 reads SQVTM; CDR2 reads ANQGSEA. The junction had 7 bases not matched to a gene; V was cut back by 6 bases and J by 5 bases. The CDR3 bases are TGCAGCGTCAGGGGACAGGGCCGGACTGAAGCTTTCTTT. Residues: CSVRGQGRTEAFF.

This clonotype was found many times. The rearrangement joins TRBV12-3 or TRBV12-4 to TRBJ2-7; D uncertain. V lost 5 bases and J lost 3, with 8 bases in between. This CDR3 spans 12 amino acids. This CDR3 reads CASSNPGYEQYF. The DNA for the CDR3 is TGTGCCAGCAGTAACCCCGGCTACGAGCAGTACTTC.

The chain combines TRBV7-9 with TRBJ2-1; D may match TRBD1 or TRBD2 (5 bases each). Per germline, CDR1 SEHNR and CDR2 FQNEAQ (reference sequence). The V and J ends lost 4 bases and 8 bases respectively, with 18 bases between them. The CDR3 loop spans 15 amino acids. CDR3 DNA sequence: TGTGCCAGCAGCTCGGACTCTAAACAGGTCCATGAGCAGTTCTTC. Translation: CASSSDSKQVHEQFF.